This TCR beta chain was found in a study of T cell responses to AZD1222 COVID-19 vaccine. Data came from immunoSEQ multiplex PCR; TCRdb stores just in-frame clones and leaves some out. Here the sample spans approximately 85,000 clones, about 90% being singletons. The CDR3 spans 13 residues. The V gene's germline CDR1 is ENHRY and CDR2 SYGVKD. V was shortened by 0 bases and J by 6 bases, with 8 bases between the two germline ends. The chain uses TRBV10-3 and TRBJ1-2; D not resolved. This sequence originates from an adult in good health. Here the sequenced sample was peripheral blood, taken on day 0 of AZD1222 vaccination. CDR3 DNA sequence: TGTGCCATCAGTGAGTCCCAGGCCCATGGCTACACCTTC. It specifies CAISESQAHGYTF.